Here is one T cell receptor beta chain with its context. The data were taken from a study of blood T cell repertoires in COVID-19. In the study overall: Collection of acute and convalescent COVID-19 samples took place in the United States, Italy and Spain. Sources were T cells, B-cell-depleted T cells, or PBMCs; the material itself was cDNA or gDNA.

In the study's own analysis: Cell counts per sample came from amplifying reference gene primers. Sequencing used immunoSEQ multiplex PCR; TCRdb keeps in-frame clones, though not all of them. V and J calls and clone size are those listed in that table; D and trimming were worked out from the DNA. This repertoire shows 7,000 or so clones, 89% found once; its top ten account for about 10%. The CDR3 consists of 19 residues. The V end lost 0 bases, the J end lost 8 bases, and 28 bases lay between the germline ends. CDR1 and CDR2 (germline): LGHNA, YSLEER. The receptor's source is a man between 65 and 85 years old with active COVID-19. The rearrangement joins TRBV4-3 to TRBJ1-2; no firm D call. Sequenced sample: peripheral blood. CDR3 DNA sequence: TGCGCCAGCAGCCAAGAGTGGGTCTTGTCACTGATATTTAGCGGGGGCTACACCTTC. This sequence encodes CASSQEWVLSLIFSGGYTF.